The present entry profiles one TCR beta chain with its context. Its antigen is unknown. The data belong to a study of T cell clonotyping in hematopoietic cell transplantation. Study-wide background: Pretransplant recipient samples were taken after cytoreduction.

The time point here: recipient sample about 28 days before transplant, after cytoreduction. V lost 0 bases and J lost 3, with 3 bases in between. Germline loops: CDR1 LGHNA, CDR2 YSLEER. The CDR3 extends over 13 amino acids. Study results and caveats: After transplant, recipient diversity fell while pathologically expanded clonotypes grew through day 180. At the given depth, recipient repertoires were over 95% de novo clonotypes. Higher Inverse Simpson Index values in graft donor and pretransplant recipient predicted broader posttransplant TCR diversity.

Profiled with immunoSEQ multiplex PCR; TCRdb holds only in-frame clones, not every one. The sample consists of approximately 44,000 clones, around 83% of them appearing once. This receptor was obtained from a man in his 60s with myelodysplastic syndrome. Some clones in this sample may be carry-over from other donors' samples. Source: peripheral blood mononuclear cells, taken before stem cell transplant. J is TRBJ1-5 and V is TRBV4-3; D not certain. CDR3 nucleotide sequence: TGCGCCAGCAGCCAAGAAGCCAATCAGCCCCAGCATTTT. Its translation is CASSQEANQPQHF.